The clone carrying this TCR beta chain was counted many times. What it binds is unknown. This entry comes from a study of T cells in Graves' hyperthyroidism and ophthalmopathy. Study-wide results and limits: The authors' 13 V-J model separated ophthalmopathy from stable hyperthyroidism. The model foresaw ophthalmopathy a median around 6.8 months prior to onset. Appearing also in blood were most of the thyroid clonotypes expanded above 0.001.

The source material, RNA transcripts, was used to amplify TCR beta CDR3 regions. HTBI primers were employed in a first-round RT-PCR of the TCR CDR3. TCRdb re-derived calls from the multiplex PCR reads in MiXCR, one entry per CDR3 protein. Of 480,000 or so distinct CDR3 sequences detected, 46% appear once; the ten largest clones hold about two fifths. The CDR3 contains 13 residues. Germline CDR1 and CDR2: DFQATT and SNEGSKA (reference sequence). V was pared by 6 bases and J by 4 bases, with 12 bases between. The chain uses TRBV20-1 and TRBJ2-2, with D maybe TRBD1 (5 bases). The sequencing input was peripheral blood or thyroid tissue (not recorded which). The receptor was derived from an adult woman with Graves' disease, either hyperthyroidism or ophthalmopathy (not recorded which). This CDR3 reads CSADQGVTGELFF. For the CDR3, the DNA is TGCAGTGCAGACCAGGGTGTCACCGGGGAGCTGTTTTTT.